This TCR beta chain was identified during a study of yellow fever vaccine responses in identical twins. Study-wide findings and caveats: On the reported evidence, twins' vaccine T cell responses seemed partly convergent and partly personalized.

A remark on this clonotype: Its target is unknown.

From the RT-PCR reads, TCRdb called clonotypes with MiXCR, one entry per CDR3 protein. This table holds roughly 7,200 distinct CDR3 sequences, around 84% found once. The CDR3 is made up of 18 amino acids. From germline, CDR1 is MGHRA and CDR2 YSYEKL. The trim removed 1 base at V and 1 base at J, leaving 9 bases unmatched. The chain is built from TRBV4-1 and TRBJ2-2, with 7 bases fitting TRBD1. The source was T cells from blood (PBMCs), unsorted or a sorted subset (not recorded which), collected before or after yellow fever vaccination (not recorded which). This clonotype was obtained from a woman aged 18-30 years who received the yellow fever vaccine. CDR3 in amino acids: CASSQAIGQAVNTGELFF. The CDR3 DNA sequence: TGCGCCAGCAGCCAAGCCATTGGACAGGCCGTGAACACCGGGGAGCTGTTTTTT.